Following are 21 T cell receptor beta chains from one sample sequenced in a study of response to subunit inactivated influenza vaccine. TCRdb analysed the RT-PCR reads with MiXCR anew, one entry per CDR3 protein. The data contain approximately 570,000 distinct CDR3 sequences, less than 10% of them singletons. The sequencing used PBMCs from blood, collected roughly 24 months after vaccination. Receptors originate from a man in his fifties or sixties who received an inactivated influenza vaccine.

The chain recombines TRBV20-1 with TRBJ1-5, with TRBD1 as a possible D gene (6 bases). The CDR3 spans 13 residues. V was shortened by 6 bases and J by 6 bases, with 15 bases between the two germline ends. Germline V gene sequence: CDR1 DFQATT, CDR2 SNEGSKA (reference sequence). The CDR3 nucleotides read TGCAGTGCATTCAACAGGGTCCCTCAGCCCCAGCATTTT. Amino acid sequence: CSAFNRVPQPQHF.

This clonotype was counted many times. The V call is TRBV5-1, the J call TRBJ2-7; D is perhaps TRBD2 (6 bases). The CDR3 is 15 residues long. Trimming took 4 bases from V and 2 from J, leaving 16 bases between them. Germline V CDR1 and CDR2: SGHRS, YFSETQ. The CDR3 DNA follows: TGCGCCAGCAGCAGTATCCACTGGGGGGCCTACGAGCAGTACTTC. This sequence encodes CASSSIHWGAYEQYF.

This chain uses TRBV3-1 with TRBJ1-6, with 7 bases that match TRBD1. The CDR3 runs 14 residues. Looked up from germline, CDR1 is LGHDT and CDR2 is YNNKEL (reference sequence). V trimming: 4 bases; J trimming: 6 bases; junction bases outside the gene matches: 3. In DNA form, the CDR3 reads TGTGCCAGCAGCCGACAGGGAAGTAATTCACCCCTCCACTTT. This encodes CASSRQGSNSPLHF. The whole variable domain, remainder taken from reference TRBV3-1 and TRBJ1-6, is DTAVSQTPKYLVTQMGNDKSIKCEQNLGHDTMYWYKQDSKKFLKIMFSYNNKELIINETVPNRFSPKSPDKAHLNLHINSLELGDSAVYFCASSRQGSNSPLHFGNGTRLTVT.

The rearrangement joins TRBV20-1 to TRBJ2-7, with 10 bases lining up with TRBD2. Trimming at V came to 1 base and at J to 2 bases, leaving 5 bases not matched to a gene. Germline CDR1 is DFQATT and CDR2 is SNEGSKA (reference sequence). The CDR3 consists of 15 residues. The CDR3 coding sequence is TGCAGTGCTAGAGGGACTAGCGGAGGAACCTACGAGCAGTACTTC. Translating gives CSARGTSGGTYEQYF.

This clonotype was seen at least ten times. The chain couples TRBV7-9 to TRBJ2-1; D is ambiguous. Trimming shortened V by 4 bases and J by 3 bases, and 13 bases separated the two germline ends. The CDR3 runs to 15 residues. Per germline, CDR1 SEHNR and CDR2 FQNEAQ (reference sequence). Here the CDR3 DNA reads TGTGCCAGCAGCTCGATGAGCTGGGACTACAATGAGCAGTTCTTC. Encoded protein: CASSSMSWDYNEQFF. The whole variable domain, remainder taken from reference TRBV7-9 and TRBJ2-1, is DTGVSQNPRHKITKRGQNVTFRCDPISEHNRLYWYRQTLGQGPEFLTYFQNEAQLEKSRLLSDRFSAERPKGSFSTLEIQRTEQGDSAMYLCASSSMSWDYNEQFFGPGTRLTVL.

This clonotype was detected only a few times. The chain is built from TRBV7-9 and TRBJ2-5, with a tentative D call TRBD2 (5 bases). Germline V gene sequence: CDR1 SEHNR, CDR2 FQNEAQ (reference sequence). This CDR3 spans 14 amino acids. Trimming pared 4 bases from V and 4 bases from J, leaving 13 bases between. CDR3 DNA: TGTGCCAGCAGCTCGCTCCGAGGGCCAGAGACCCAGTACTTC. It translates to CASSSLRGPETQYF.

This clonotype has just one count. The chain is built from TRBV4-2 and TRBJ2-3, with 12 bases aligning to TRBD2. The ends lost 4 bases at V and 0 bases at J; junction bases unmatched: 14. This CDR3 has 20 residues. Germline assignment: CDR1 LGHNA and CDR2 YNFKEQ. For the CDR3, the DNA is TGTGCCAGCAGCCCCCTAGGTGGCGGGACTAGCGGGTACAGCACAGATACGCAGTATTTT. Amino acid sequence: CASSPLGGGTSGYSTDTQYF.

The chain couples TRBV7-9 to TRBJ2-5; TRBD1 matches 7 bases. The germline V gene has CDR1 SEHNR and CDR2 FQNEAQ (reference sequence). The trim removed 6 bases at V and 3 bases at J, leaving 4 bases unmatched. CDR3 length: 13 residues. The CDR3 sequence: CASRQGQKETQYF. The DNA for the CDR3 is TGTGCCAGCAGGCAGGGACAGAAAGAGACCCAGTACTTC. Based on the CDR3 plus reference TRBV7-9 and TRBJ2-5, the full variable domain is DTGVSQNPRHKITKRGQNVTFRCDPISEHNRLYWYRQTLGQGPEFLTYFQNEAQLEKSRLLSDRFSAERPKGSFSTLEIQRTEQGDSAMYLCASRQGQKETQYFGPGTRLLVL.

This clonotype was counted ten times or more. This chain uses TRBV11-2 with TRBJ2-3; no definite D call. Germline-derived CDR1 and CDR2 are SGHAT and FQNNGV. The CDR3 sequence is 16 residues long. V lost 3 bases to trimming and J lost 7 bases, with 20 bases between them. The CDR3 is CASSFMTHPALYTQYF. The CDR3 DNA reads TGTGCCAGCAGCTTCATGACTCATCCAGCGTTATATACGCAGTATTTT.

J is TRBJ2-5 and V is TRBV7-3; TRBD2 might be the D (6 bases). CDR1 SGHTA and CDR2 FQGTGA come from the germline V gene. This CDR3 is 14 amino acids long. Trimming removed 6 bases at V and 1 base at J, with 12 bases between. CDR3 coding DNA: TGTGCCAGCAGGGAGGGACGGGGCCAAGAGACCCAGTACTTC. This encodes CASREGRGQETQYF.

This clonotype was picked up a small number of times. The rearrangement joins TRBV7-2 to TRBJ2-7; the match to TRBD1 covers 7 bases. CDR1 and CDR2 (germline): SGHTA, FQGNSA. This CDR3 region has 14 residues. V lost 3 bases and J lost 6; bases outside the gene matches: 8. The CDR3 nucleotides are TGTGCCAGCAGCTTGTGGCAGGGGGTCGGCGAGCAGTACTTC. Translated: CASSLWQGVGEQYF.

This clonotype was seen at least ten times. This chain connects TRBV28 to TRBJ2-1; 9 bases match TRBD2. The CDR3 consists of 16 residues. CDR1 MDHEN and CDR2 SYDVKM come from the germline V gene. The V gene end was trimmed by 6 bases and the J gene end by 4 bases; junction bases not matched to a gene: 10. For the CDR3, the DNA is TGTGCCAGCAGCCGGGGGGGGACTAGCTCGTACAATGAGCAGTTCTTC. Protein sequence: CASSRGGTSSYNEQFF.

This clonotype was recorded many times. The rearrangement uses TRBV14 and TRBJ2-3; D uncertain. V dropped 2 bases and J dropped 5 bases, with 8 bases sitting between them. This CDR3 is built from 13 residues. CDR1 is SGHDN and CDR2 is FVKESK in the germline V gene. CDR3 in amino acids: CASSQNSRDTQYF. As DNA, the CDR3 is TGTGCCAGCAGCCAAAATTCCAGAGATACGCAGTATTTT.

There are many counts of this clonotype. The chain combines TRBV20-1 with TRBJ1-5, with D perhaps TRBD1 (5 bases). There are 14 residues in the CDR3. Trimming left V 1 base short and J 2 bases short, with 9 bases between. Germline CDR1 DFQATT, CDR2 SNEGSKA (reference sequence). CDR3 coding DNA: TGCAGTGCTAGAGTGGGGGTTGGCAATCAGCCCCAGCATTTT. Translated: CSARVGVGNQPQHF.

This chain links TRBV6-5 with TRBJ2-3, with D unclear. V lost 2 bases and J 0 bases, leaving 6 bases between the germline ends. Germline assignment: CDR1 MNHEY and CDR2 SVGAGI. This CDR3 contains 14 residues. The DNA of the CDR3 is TGTGCCAGCAGTTACGGAGCGAGCACAGATACGCAGTATTTT. Translating it yields CASSYGASTDTQYF.

In its sample, this clonotype was seen a few times. This chain links TRBV4-3 with TRBJ1-3; tentative D call: TRBD1 (6 bases). The CDR3 contains 16 residues. V lost 4 bases, J lost 0 bases, and 13 bases lay in between. The germline gives CDR1 LGHNA, CDR2 YSLEER. The DNA of the CDR3 is TGCGCCAGCAGCCCGGGACACCCTGACTCTGGAAACACCATATATTTT. Amino acid sequence: CASSPGHPDSGNTIYF.

This clonotype showed up just a few times. The CDR3 DNA sequence: TGTGCCACCAGTGATCTGGACCCAGGGTCATTAGATACGCAGTATTTT. Translation gives CATSDLDPGSLDTQYF. The chain links TRBV24-1 to TRBJ2-3; maybe TRBD1 (5 bases). V gave up 3 bases and J gave up 5 bases, with 17 bases separating them. This CDR3 contains 16 residues. Germline-derived CDR1 and CDR2 are KGHDR and SFDVKD.

The chain carries TRBV5-1 and TRBJ2-7, with D perhaps matching TRBD2 (5 bases). The ends were cut back, 0 bases at V and 5 bases at J, with 12 bases in the middle. Germline CDR1 is SGHRS and CDR2 is YFSETQ. The CDR3 loop spans 14 amino acids. The DNA for the CDR3 is TGCGCCAGCAGCTTGGCTCTGCGGGTAGACGAGCAGTACTTC. It yields the protein CASSLALRVDEQYF.

The chain links TRBV6-1 to TRBJ2-5; 9 bases fit TRBD2. The V segment lost 4 bases and the J segment 4 bases; nucleotides outside the gene matches: 7. Per germline, CDR1 MNHNS and CDR2 SASEGT. The CDR3 spans 15 residues. CDR3 in DNA: TGTGCCAGCAGTGCCTCCGGGACTAGCTCAGAGACCCAGTACTTC. Protein product: CASSASGTSSETQYF.

This clonotype occurred many times. The J gene is TRBJ2-5, the V gene TRBV7-8, with a weak D call TRBD2 (5 bases). Germline V gene sequence: CDR1 SGHVS, CDR2 FQNEAQ. The length of the CDR3 is 12 residues. Trimming removed 6 bases at V and 5 bases at J, with 10 bases between. CDR3 protein: CASSLSSETQYF. In nucleotides, the CDR3 is TGTGCCAGCAGTTTATCTAGCGAGACCCAGTACTTC.

The rearrangement joins TRBV20-1 to TRBJ2-7, with a weak D call TRBD2 (5 bases). The germline V gene has CDR1 DFQATT and CDR2 SNEGSKA (reference sequence). CDR3 length: 15 residues. Trimming took 3 bases from V and 0 from J, leaving 15 bases between them. The CDR3: CSASRPGISSYEQYF. As DNA, the CDR3 is TGCAGTGCTAGTCGGCCGGGGATAAGCTCCTACGAGCAGTACTTC.